A single sample gave rise to the 27 T cell receptor beta chains below, sequenced in a study of shared T cell receptors in the human thymus. Using immunoSEQ multiplex PCR, the repertoire was profiled, and TCRdb retains in-frame clones only, with some absent. The sample has almost 550,000 clones, 75% to 80% seen once. The same data also went into a second study, on human thymus T cells.

Sequenced: thymocytes. All receptors come from a boy younger than two with a congenital heart defect.

The chain joins TRBV30 to TRBJ2-7; possible D gene TRBD1, 5 bases. The CDR3 is 11 residues long. V dropped 0 bases and J dropped 10 bases, with 10 bases sitting between them. Germline V gene lookup returns CDR1 GTSNPN and CDR2 SVGIG (reference sequence). CDR3 amino acids: CAWSVKQGQYF. For the CDR3, the DNA is TGTGCCTGGAGTGTAAAGCAGGGACAGTACTTC.

V gene TRBV7-2 combines with J gene TRBJ2-1; 10 bases are a match to TRBD2. The CDR3 length is 15 residues. The J segment lost 5 bases and the V segment lost 5 bases, leaving 6 bases of the junction unmatched. Germline V CDR1 and CDR2: SGHTA, FQGNSA. The DNA for the CDR3 is TGTGCCAGCAGCCGTGGGACTAGCGTCAACAATGAGCAGTTCTTC. Protein sequence: CASSRGTSVNNEQFF.

This chain links TRBV7-2 with TRBJ2-1; 14 bases agree with TRBD2. The V and J ends lost 6 bases and 8 bases, in that order; junction bases with no gene match: 6. The CDR3 length is 15 residues. CDR1 SGHTA and CDR2 FQGNSA come from the germline V gene. CDR3 sequence reads: CASRQTSGRVDEQFF. For the CDR3, the DNA is TGTGCCAGCAGGCAGACTAGCGGGAGGGTGGATGAGCAGTTCTTC.

The rearrangement uses TRBV13 and TRBJ2-7; 10 bases are shared with TRBD1. Germline V CDR1 and CDR2: PRHDT, FYEKMQ (reference sequence). Losses at the gene ends were 6 bases for V and 3 bases for J; bases not matched to a gene: 20. The CDR3 extends over 19 amino acids. The CDR3 nucleotides are TGTGCCAGCAGTTACGCCGGGACAGGGGACTTACTTACCAGCTACGAGCAGTACTTC. Translating it yields CASSYAGTGDLLTSYEQYF.

The rearrangement links TRBV5-6 to TRBJ2-7; D unresolved. This CDR3 comprises 15 residues. With 1 base removed from V and 3 bases from J, the gap between germline ends came to 14 bases. Per germline, CDR1 SGHDT and CDR2 YYEEEE. The CDR3 region is CASSLNSPIYYEQYF. As DNA, the CDR3 is TGTGCCAGCAGCTTGAACAGCCCAATATACTACGAGCAGTACTTC.

The sample holds one count of this clone. The chain joins TRBV7-9 to TRBJ2-5; 7 nucleotides agree with TRBD2. The CDR3 loop spans 16 amino acids. V was pared by 1 base and J by 6 bases, with 11 bases of the junction left unmatched. From germline, CDR1 is SEHNR and CDR2 FQNEAQ (reference sequence). The CDR3 loop reads CASSLEWASGHKTQYF. CDR3 bases: TGTGCCAGCAGCTTAGAGTGGGCTAGCGGTCACAAGACCCAGTACTTC.

This chain uses TRBV7-9 with TRBJ2-1; 9 bases are shared with TRBD1. V lost 5 bases and J lost 4; bases outside the gene matches: 6. The CDR3 sequence is 15 residues long. Germline CDR1 reads SEHNR; CDR2 reads FQNEAQ (reference sequence). The CDR3 sequence: CASSPGQGPYNEQFF. DNA of the CDR3: TGTGCCAGCAGCCCCGGACAGGGGCCGTACAATGAGCAGTTCTTC.

The rearrangement uses TRBV27 and TRBJ1-4, with a weak D call TRBD1 (5 bases). The V gene lost 7 bases and the J gene lost 2 bases, with 11 bases spanning the gap. Germline loops: CDR1 MNHEY, CDR2 SMNVEV (reference sequence). The CDR3 extends over 14 amino acids. The CDR3 spells CASTRGWTNEKLFF. CDR3 DNA sequence: TGTGCCAGCACCCGGGGGTGGACTAATGAAAAACTGTTTTTT.

This clone was detected only once. This rearrangement joins TRBV5-1 to TRBJ1-2; 9 bases agree with TRBD1. J was trimmed by 4 bases and V by 4 bases; bases with no gene match: 8. Per the germline V gene, CDR1 is SGHRS and CDR2 is YFSETQ. The CDR3 is 15 residues long. The CDR3 protein is CASSPGQGDPYGYTF. The DNA of the CDR3 is TGCGCCAGCAGCCCGGGACAGGGAGACCCCTATGGCTACACCTTC.

The chain employs TRBV5-6 and TRBJ2-3, with a weak D call TRBD2 (5 bases). Trimming stripped 3 bases from V and 8 bases from J, with 13 bases between. There are 13 residues in the CDR3. Germline-derived CDR1 and CDR2 are SGHDT and YYEEEE. The CDR3 loop is CASSYLPSLTQYF. The DNA of the CDR3 is TGTGCCAGCAGCTACCTCCCTAGCCTTACGCAGTATTTT. The full variable domain, its missing parts supplied by reference TRBV5-6 and TRBJ2-3, is DAGVTQSPTHLIKTRGQQVTLRCSPKSGHDTVSWYQQALGQGPQFIFQYYEEEERQRGNFPDRFSGHQFPNYSSELNVNALLLGDSALYLCASSYLPSLTQYFGPGTRLTVL.

The chain carries TRBV27 and TRBJ2-5; 7 positions match TRBD2. Trimming removed 6 bases from V and 5 bases from J; junction bases left unmatched: 6. Germline values: CDR1 MNHEY, CDR2 SMNVEV (reference sequence). The CDR3 has 13 residues. The CDR3 sequence: CASSSFGGETQYF. In nucleotides, the CDR3 is TGTGCCAGCAGCTCCTTCGGGGGGGAGACCCAGTACTTC.

The chain links TRBV27 to TRBJ2-5; D is perhaps TRBD1 (6 bases). Germline V gene sequence: CDR1 MNHEY, CDR2 SMNVEV (reference sequence). The CDR3 runs to 14 residues. The CDR3 DNA is TGTGCGGCTGGCAGGGGCCCCTCAGAGGAGACCCAGTACTTC. This gives the protein CAAGRGPSEETQYF.

This chain uses TRBV12-5 with TRBJ2-7; D possibly corresponds to TRBD2 (5 bases). Trimming pared 0 bases from V and 1 base from J, leaving 19 bases between. CDR1 is LGHNT and CDR2 is FRNRAP in the germline V gene. The length of the CDR3 is 18 residues. The DNA of the CDR3 is TGTGCTAGTGGTTTGGTCTCGCGGGTAAGTGAAGGATCCTACGAGCAGTACTTC. Its protein product is CASGLVSRVSEGSYEQYF.

This clone was observed a handful of times. The chain couples TRBV30 to TRBJ2-7; 9 nucleotides line up with TRBD1. The V gene end was trimmed by 7 bases and the J gene end by 4 bases; junction bases not matched to a gene: 11. This CDR3 region has 14 residues. Germline values: CDR1 GTSNPN, CDR2 SVGIG (reference sequence). The DNA of the CDR3 is TGTGCCTTATCCCGGGACAGGGAACCATACGAGCAGTACTTC. Translated, it gives CALSRDREPYEQYF. The full variable domain, with the rest looked up from reference TRBV30 and TRBJ2-7, is SQTIHQWPATLVQPVGSPLSLECTVEGTSNPNLYWYRQAAGRGLQLLFYSVGIGQISSEVPQNLSASRPQDRQFILSSKKLLLSDSGFYLCALSRDREPYEQYFGPGTRLTVT.

This clone was recorded once. V and J are TRBV15 and TRBJ2-2; a possible D gene is TRBD2 (5 bases). This CDR3 has 18 amino acids. The ends were cut back, 3 bases at V and 2 bases at J, with 19 bases in the middle. Germline V lookup: CDR1 LNHNV, CDR2 YYDKDF (reference sequence). As DNA, the CDR3 is TGTGCCACCAGCAGTCCGAGAAACGGACTCTTAAACACCGGGGAGCTGTTTTTT. Translated, it gives CATSSPRNGLLNTGELFF.

The rearrangement links TRBV18 to TRBJ2-5, with 7 bases aligning to TRBD1. Germline lookup yields CDR1 KGHSH and CDR2 LQKENI. The V and J ends lost 5 bases and 4 bases, in that order; junction bases with no gene match: 4. This CDR3 comprises 13 residues. The CDR3 DNA reads TGTGCCAGCTCAGGGGACAGCGGAGAGACCCAGTACTTC. Translating gives CASSGDSGETQYF.

As DNA, the CDR3 is TGTGCCAGCAGCCCGCGCGCCGGGGAGCTGTTTTTT. Amino acids: CASSPRAGELFF. The V and J genes are TRBV14 and TRBJ2-2; D gene ambiguous. Germline CDR1 SGHDN, CDR2 FVKESK. The V gene lost 4 bases and the J gene lost 6 bases, with 6 bases spanning the gap. The CDR3 sequence is 12 residues long.

This rearrangement joins TRBV29-1 to TRBJ2-1, with 8 bases identical to TRBD1. V trimming: 6 bases; J trimming: 9 bases; junction bases outside the gene matches: 10. Germline V gene lookup returns CDR1 SQVTM and CDR2 ANQGSEA. CDR3 length equals 13 residues. CDR3 loop: CSVVGQGVSEQFF. In DNA form, the CDR3 reads TGCAGCGTGGTCGGACAGGGAGTGAGTGAGCAGTTCTTC.

The chain links TRBV5-5 to TRBJ1-2; D is perhaps TRBD1 (6 bases). Trimming stripped 0 bases from V and 6 bases from J, with 12 bases between. The germline V gene encodes CDR1 SGHKS and CDR2 YYEKEE (reference sequence). CDR3 length equals 14 residues. The CDR3 DNA is TGTGCCAGCAGCTTGGGTGGGGGGGCCCATGGCTACACCTTC. Its protein product is CASSLGGGAHGYTF.

V and J are TRBV27 and TRBJ2-5; possibly TRBD1 for D (5 bases). CDR1 MNHEY and CDR2 SMNVEV come from the germline V gene (reference sequence). V was shortened by 10 bases and J by 4 bases, with 7 bases between the two germline ends. CDR3 size: 10 residues. The CDR3 DNA follows: TGTGCCATCCAGGGAGAGACCCAGTACTTC. Protein: CAIQGETQYF.

Only one count was recorded for this clone. The chain couples TRBV25-1 to TRBJ2-2; D possibly corresponds to TRBD2 (7 bases). The germline CDR1 and CDR2 sequences are MGHDK and SYGVNS. The CDR3 has 15 residues. Trimming cost V 6 bases and J 6 bases, with 17 bases left between them. For the CDR3, the DNA is TGTGCCAGCAGCCTGGTCGGAGGGGGGGCCGGGGAGCTGTTTTTT. Translating it yields CASSLVGGGAGELFF.

CDR3 nucleotide sequence: TGCGCCAGCAGCTTGAAGCGGGGCCTAGCCAAAAACATTCAGTACTTC. Translation: CASSLKRGLAKNIQYF. The chain recombines TRBV5-1 with TRBJ2-4, with TRBD2 matching 7 bases. Germline-derived CDR1 and CDR2 are SGHRS and YFSETQ. The CDR3 length is 16 residues. V lost 1 base and J lost 0; bases outside the gene matches: 4.

This clone was seen only a few times. The V call is TRBV27, the J call TRBJ2-2, with 7 nucleotides matching TRBD1. The CDR3 is 14 residues long. From germline, CDR1 is MNHEY and CDR2 SMNVEV (reference sequence). The trim removed 6 bases at V and 7 bases at J, leaving 8 bases unmatched. The CDR3 sequence: CASSETGDSGELFF. As DNA, the CDR3 is TGTGCCAGCAGCGAAACAGGGGATAGCGGGGAGCTGTTTTTT.

The chain links TRBV10-3 to TRBJ2-1, with TRBD2 matching 11 bases. V gave up 5 bases and J gave up 8 bases; unmatched junction bases: 8. Germline-derived CDR1 and CDR2 are ENHRY and SYGVKD. The length of the CDR3 is 15 residues. CDR3 residues: CAISTSGSVIDEQFF. The CDR3 nucleotides are TGTGCCATCAGTACTAGCGGGAGTGTAATCGATGAGCAGTTCTTC.

The chain carries TRBV28 and TRBJ2-4, with 14 bases fitting TRBD2. V gave up 6 bases and J gave up 5 bases; unmatched junction bases: 12. This CDR3 has 18 amino acids. From germline, CDR1 is MDHEN and CDR2 SYDVKM. CDR3 nucleotides: TGTGCCAGCAGCCTATCGCAGGGACTAGCGGGAGTAGAAAACATTCAGTACTTC. It specifies CASSLSQGLAGVENIQYF.

The chain is built from TRBV5-8 and TRBJ2-3; perhaps TRBD1 as D (5 bases). The CDR3 covers 14 residues. Germline V CDR1 and CDR2: SGHTS, YDEGEE. The V gene lost 2 bases and the J gene lost 4 bases, with 11 bases spanning the gap. Here the CDR3 DNA reads TGTGCCAGCAGCTTTGGCAGGGTGGCAGATACGCAGTATTTT. Its translation is CASSFGRVADTQYF.

This clone was recorded only once. The chain carries TRBV14 and TRBJ2-2, with TRBD1 identical over 11 bases. V was pared by 0 bases and J by 7 bases, with 10 bases of the junction left unmatched. Germline loops: CDR1 SGHDN, CDR2 FVKESK. The CDR3 sequence is 18 residues long. The CDR3 protein is CASSQDFGGQGAIGELFF. The CDR3 DNA follows: TGTGCCAGCAGCCAAGATTTTGGAGGACAGGGGGCTATCGGGGAGCTGTTTTTT.